These 19 T cell receptor beta chains were sequenced from one sample in a study of identical twins (dated by TCRdb to 2016 to 2017). Library construction relied on 5' RACE. The listed sequencing device is Illumina HiSeq 2000. In TCRdb, the public reads were trimmed at Q25 with fastp and aligned with MiXCR, with productive beta chains retained. When rows share a CDR3 protein, they turn into one entry using the most common DNA and genes. Here the sample has hundreds of thousands of distinct CDR3 sequences; 6.5% to 9.5% occur a single time. Of the sample, less than 2.5% falls within the top ten clones. The same specimen was also included in a second study, on yellow fever vaccine responses in identical twins.

The sequencing sample was made of memory (CD45RO+) T cells sorted from blood. The sample's cell subset or site label is to be understood as: CD45RO+ enriched T cells. The receptor set was obtained from a young woman in good health.

This clonotype came up many times. The gene calls are TRBV20-1 and TRBJ1-1, with TRBD1 matching over 8 bases. This CDR3 comprises 13 residues. J gave up 1 base and V 5 bases, and 3 bases lay outside the gene matches. Germline CDR1 is DFQATT and CDR2 is SNEGSKA (reference sequence). The CDR3 DNA is TGCAGTGCTGGCGGACAGGGGAACACTGAAGCTTTCTTT. This encodes CSAGGQGNTEAFF.

V and J are TRBV10-2 and TRBJ2-1, with 9 bases aligning to TRBD2. The CDR3 contains 13 residues. In germline, CDR1 is WSHSY, CDR2 SAAADI. Germline trimming cut 8 bases from V and 6 bases from J; bases unmatched to any gene: 5. The DNA for the CDR3 is TGCGCCAGCTATAGCGGGAGTGGCAATGAGCAGTTCTTC. This translates into CASYSGSGNEQFF.

This clonotype was seen at least ten times. The chain employs TRBV12-3 or TRBV12-4 and TRBJ2-1; possible D gene TRBD2, 6 bases. The CDR3 spans 12 residues. Trimming shortened V by 5 bases and J by 8 bases, and 10 bases separated the two germline ends. The CDR3 loop reads CASSNLAYEQFF. CDR3 in DNA: TGTGCCAGCAGTAATCTAGCGTATGAGCAGTTCTTC.

In its sample, this clonotype was seen many times. The chain couples TRBV10-3 to TRBJ2-7; the match to TRBD1 covers 7 bases. CDR1 is ENHRY and CDR2 is SYGVKD in the germline V gene. With 7 bases clipped from V and 5 bases from J, the junction kept 8 bases outside the gene matches. The CDR3 is made up of 13 amino acids. The CDR3: CAIKHRGADEQYF. The CDR3 bases are TGTGCCATCAAGCACAGGGGTGCGGACGAGCAGTACTTC.

This rearrangement joins TRBV9 to TRBJ1-6; D is unclear. The CDR3 extends over 13 amino acids. Germline CDR1 and CDR2: SGDLS and YYNGEE. Between the trimmed V and J ends, which lost 3 bases and 9 bases, there was a span of 10 bases. Here the CDR3 DNA reads TGTGCCAGCAGCGACAGTGGTGGTTCACCCCTCCACTTT. Protein: CASSDSGGSPLHF.

The V call is TRBV6-1, the J call TRBJ1-1; 9 bases are a match to TRBD1. The CDR3 totals 15 residues. The V and J ends lost 1 base and 6 bases, in that order; junction bases with no gene match: 6. The V gene's germline CDR1 is MNHNS and CDR2 SASEGT. The DNA for the CDR3 is TGTGCCAGCAGTGAAGTAGGGACAGGGATGGCTGAAGCTTTCTTT. Its translation: CASSEVGTGMAEAFF.

The rearrangement joins TRBV7-7 to TRBJ2-1; 7 bases fit TRBD2. CDR3 length equals 16 residues. CDR1 and CDR2 from the germline V gene are SSHAT and FNYEAQ (reference sequence). V gave up 5 bases and J gave up 6 bases; unmatched junction bases: 13. The CDR3 region is CASSKREGLGPNEQFF. The CDR3 DNA reads TGTGCCAGCAGCAAAAGAGAAGGACTAGGTCCCAATGAGCAGTTCTTC. Full variable domain (rest looked up from reference TRBV7-7 and TRBJ2-1): GAGVSQSPRYKVTKRGQDVTLRCDPISSHATLYWYQQALGQGPEFLTYFNYEAQPDKSGLPSDRFSAERPEGSISTLTIQRTEQRDSAMYRCASSKREGLGPNEQFFGPGTRLTVL.

The V and J genes are TRBV4-2 and TRBJ2-3, with 7 bases matching TRBD2. Germline V lookup: CDR1 LGHNA, CDR2 YNFKEQ. The CDR3 sequence is 17 residues long. V was pared by 4 bases and J by 5 bases, with 15 bases of the junction left unmatched. The CDR3 sequence is CASSPRLLAWIEDTQYF. CDR3 coding DNA: TGTGCCAGCAGCCCAAGACTACTAGCGTGGATAGAAGATACGCAGTATTTT.

This sequence joins TRBV27 and TRBJ2-3; a weak D match, TRBD2 (6 bases). Trimming removed 2 bases at V and 0 bases at J, with 12 bases between. CDR1 and CDR2 (germline): MNHEY, SMNVEV (reference sequence). The CDR3 runs to 16 residues. For the CDR3, the DNA is TGTGCCAGCAGTTTAGTAGCGGCACTTAGCACAGATACGCAGTATTTT. This encodes CASSLVAALSTDTQYF.

This clonotype was recorded a few times. The chain has TRBV7-2 and TRBJ2-5; D call uncertain. V gave up 3 bases and J gave up 5 bases, with 13 bases separating them. This CDR3 has 14 amino acids. From germline, CDR1 is SGHTA and CDR2 FQGNSA. The chain's CDR3 is CASSFAKGAETQYF. The DNA for the CDR3 is TGTGCCAGCAGCTTCGCCAAGGGCGCGGAGACCCAGTACTTC.

The sample holds many counts of this clonotype. The rearrangement joins TRBV6-1 to TRBJ2-7, with a tentative D call TRBD1 (5 bases). V shed 5 bases and J shed 3 bases, with 14 bases lying between them. The CDR3 runs 14 residues. Per germline, CDR1 MNHNS and CDR2 SASEGT. CDR3 region: CASSLGAWSYEQYF. As DNA, the CDR3 is TGTGCCAGCAGTCTTGGGGCTTGGAGCTACGAGCAGTACTTC.

Many counts were recorded for this clonotype. The V call is TRBV12-3 or TRBV12-4, the J call TRBJ2-2, with 7 positions matching TRBD1. The V gene end was trimmed by 1 base and the J gene end by 5 bases; junction bases not matched to a gene: 7. The CDR3 length is 16 residues. CDR3 residues: CASSLVGTVRTGELFF. CDR3 DNA sequence: TGTGCCAGCAGTTTAGTAGGGACAGTGAGGACCGGGGAGCTGTTTTTT.

This clonotype was seen only a few times. The J gene is TRBJ2-1, the V gene TRBV6-5, with TRBD2 identical over 11 bases. Trimming at V came to 6 bases and at J to 8 bases, leaving 9 bases not matched to a gene. Germline values: CDR1 MNHEY, CDR2 SVGAGI. The CDR3 is 15 residues long. The CDR3 sequence is CASSFTSGGGDEQFF. CDR3 sequence (DNA): TGTGCCAGCAGCTTCACTAGCGGGGGTGGGGATGAGCAGTTCTTC.

This chain uses TRBV2 with TRBJ1-5, with 7 bases lining up with TRBD1. The CDR3 extends over 15 amino acids. Germline assignment: CDR1 SNHLY and CDR2 FYNNEI. V lost 6 bases and J lost 4; bases outside the gene matches: 9. In DNA form, the CDR3 reads TGTGCCAGCAGGGGGACCGGGACAGAGAATCAGCCCCAGCATTTT. Translating gives CASRGTGTENQPQHF.

This clonotype was detected many times. The V call is TRBV28, the J call TRBJ2-1, with D tentatively TRBD1 (5 bases). Germline CDR1 is MDHEN and CDR2 is SYDVKM. The V end was cut by 6 bases, the J end by 5 bases, with 14 bases between. CDR3 length equals 14 residues. CDR3 DNA: TGTGCCAGCAGCCCCGGAGACAGAGACAATGAGCAGTTCTTC. Translating gives CASSPGDRDNEQFF. The whole variable domain, filled in from reference TRBV28 and TRBJ2-1, reads DVKVTQSSRYLVKRTGEKVFLECVQDMDHENMFWYRQDPGLGLRLIYFSYDVKMKEKGDIPEGYSVSREKKERFSLILESASTNQTSMYLCASSPGDRDNEQFFGPGTRLTVL.

The chain employs TRBV6-2 or TRBV6-3 and TRBJ1-1; no definite D call. Trimming removed 2 bases from V and 8 bases from J, with 21 bases in between. CDR3 length equals 16 residues. Germline lookup yields CDR1 MNHEY and CDR2 SVGEGT. The CDR3 spells CASSYNLRNPTVEAFF. CDR3 coding DNA: TGTGCCAGCAGTTACAATCTGAGAAATCCCACAGTAGAAGCTTTCTTT.

With regard to this clonotype: One end of the junction fails to match germline, which may point to a read error. The chain joins TRBV5-5 to TRBJ2-1; the match to TRBD1 covers 10 bases. Germline V gene sequence: CDR1 SGHKS, CDR2 YYEKEE (reference sequence). This CDR3 has 13 residues. The CDR3 sequence is CAISSTGGYEQFF. For the CDR3, the DNA is TGTGCCATCAGCTCGACAGGGGGCTATGAGCAGTTCTTC.

This clonotype was seen many times. The chain is built from TRBV4-1 and TRBJ1-5; 8 positions agree with TRBD1. Germline CDR1 MGHRA, CDR2 YSYEKL. V gave up 2 bases and J gave up 1 base; unmatched junction bases: 1. CDR3 length: 15 amino acids. The chain's CDR3 is CASSQRDRSNQPQHF. The CDR3 coding sequence is TGCGCCAGCAGCCAACGGGACAGGAGCAATCAGCCCCAGCATTTT.

This clonotype came up many times. This chain connects TRBV7-2 to TRBJ2-5; 9 bases are shared with TRBD1. The germline V gene encodes CDR1 SGHTA and CDR2 FQGNSA. The CDR3 is 17 residues long. The junction had 11 bases not matched to a gene; V was cut back by 1 base and J by 5 bases. The DNA for the CDR3 is TGTGCCAGCAGCTTAGGGGTGGGACAGGGTCTCGTGGAGACCCAGTACTTC. The encoded protein is CASSLGVGQGLVETQYF.